One TCR beta chain is described in this entry. This specimen belongs to a study of blood T cell repertoires in COVID-19. Study in general: From T cells, B-cell-depleted T cells, or PBMCs came the material, which was cDNA or gDNA.

Trimming cost V 1 base and J 7 bases, with 13 bases left between them. This CDR3 is built from 14 residues. In germline, CDR1 is MNHNS, CDR2 SASEGT. As handled by the study authors: The authors estimated nucleated cell counts from reference gene primer amplification. The protocol was immunoSEQ multiplex PCR, while the TCRdb copy is restricted to in-frame clones and leaves out a portion. That table gives V, J and clone size, and the DNA gave D and trimming. This sample has around 72,000 clones, with roughly 82% found just once. The rearrangement joins TRBV6-1 to TRBJ2-5, with D perhaps matching TRBD1 (8 bases). The TCR sequence derives from a human donor in a cohort sampled during active COVID-19. The sample taken for sequencing was peripheral blood. The CDR3 loop reads CASSEGTGRVTQYF. The CDR3 DNA reads TGTGCCAGCAGTGAAGGGACAGGGAGGGTGACCCAGTACTTC.